Below are 20 T cell receptor beta chains sequenced from a single sample in a study of CD8+ T cells in alopecia areata. cDNA reverse transcribed from extracted RNA served as the sequencing template. Sequenced by immunoSEQ multiplex PCR; TCRdb stores in-frame clones only, minus some. The sample has about 150,000 clones; around half are singletons. As for treatment: oral pan-JAK inhibitor, 5-10 mg twice daily. This specimen consisted of CD8+ T cells sorted from blood, obtained at week 4, from a patient treated with tofacitinib. The receptors come from a human donor with alopecia areata.

This sequence joins TRBV30 and TRBJ2-1; the match to TRBD2 covers 10 bases. With 0 bases clipped from V and 3 bases from J, the junction kept 14 bases outside the gene matches. Germline V gene lookup returns CDR1 GTSNPN and CDR2 SVGIG (reference sequence). The CDR3 covers 19 residues. Here the CDR3 DNA reads TGTGCCTGGAGTGTACTCGCTTTCGCTAGCGGGGGAGTCTACAATGAGCAGTTCTTC. As protein: CAWSVLAFASGGVYNEQFF. Supplemented by reference TRBV30 and TRBJ2-1, the full variable domain reads SQTIHQWPATLVQPVGSPLSLECTVEGTSNPNLYWYRQAAGRGLQLLFYSVGIGQISSEVPQNLSASRPQDRQFILSSKKLLLSDSGFYLCAWSVLAFASGGVYNEQFFGPGTRLTVL.

The table lists this clone with a count of one. The V gene is TRBV5-1, the J gene TRBJ2-6; tentatively, D is TRBD1 (6 bases). Trimming pared 6 bases from V and 0 bases from J, leaving 19 bases between. From germline, CDR1 is SGHRS and CDR2 YFSETQ. There are 18 residues in the CDR3. The CDR3 sequence is CASTKRAGASSGANVLTF. The CDR3 DNA reads TGCGCCAGCACCAAACGGGCAGGGGCCTCCTCTGGGGCCAACGTCCTGACTTTC.

The V call is TRBV27, the J call TRBJ2-3, with D possibly being TRBD2 (5 bases). CDR1 and CDR2 from the germline V gene are MNHEY and SMNVEV (reference sequence). This CDR3 contains 14 residues. The germline V and J ends were trimmed by 4 bases and 0 bases, with 8 bases remaining between them. For the CDR3, the DNA is TGTGCCAGCAGTTCCCGGACTAGCACAGATACGCAGTATTTT. Its translation is CASSSRTSTDTQYF.

The CDR3 nucleotides are TGTGCCTGGAGAGAACCCCTACAGGGGGCTATGAGGGAGCAGTACTTC. Amino acid sequence: CAWREPLQGAMREQYF. This chain connects TRBV30 to TRBJ2-7; TRBD1 agrees at 9 bases. Looked up from germline, CDR1 is GTSNPN and CDR2 is SVGIG (reference sequence). The CDR3 sequence is 16 residues long. J was trimmed by 7 bases and V by 3 bases; bases with no gene match: 16. Using reference TRBV30 and TRBJ2-7 for the parts outside the CDR3, the full variable domain is SQTIHQWPATLVQPVGSPLSLECTVEGTSNPNLYWYRQAAGRGLQLLFYSVGIGQISSEVPQNLSASRPQDRQFILSSKKLLLSDSGFYLCAWREPLQGAMREQYFGPGTRLTVT.

This clone was observed a handful of times. The chain joins TRBV5-1 to TRBJ1-1, with a tentative D call TRBD1 (6 bases). CDR1 and CDR2 (germline): SGHRS, YFSETQ. This CDR3 contains 14 residues. Trimming took off 2 bases at V and 4 bases at J, with 12 bases between the two ends. The CDR3 nucleotides read TGCGCCAGCAGCTTCCGAAGGGGGTCCACTGAAGCTTTCTTT. This translates into CASSFRRGSTEAFF.

The chain joins TRBV6-5 to TRBJ1-1; unclear D gene. Trimming pared 2 bases from V and 4 bases from J, leaving 14 bases between. CDR3 length: 15 amino acids. Germline V gene sequence: CDR1 MNHEY, CDR2 SVGAGI. CDR3 sequence (DNA): TGTGCCAGCAGTTACGGTGTGGCGCTAGGCACTGAAGCTTTCTTT. It is translated as CASSYGVALGTEAFF.

This clone turned up a few times. This rearrangement joins TRBV6-1 to TRBJ1-1, with D maybe TRBD1 (5 bases). CDR1 MNHNS and CDR2 SASEGT come from the germline V gene. Trimming shortened V by 0 bases and J by 0 bases, and 17 bases separated the two germline ends. The CDR3 consists of 18 residues. CDR3 sequence (DNA): TGTGCCAGCAGTGAAGCGAGGAGAGGGAGGGGCATGAACACTGAAGCTTTCTTT. Protein: CASSEARRGRGMNTEAFF.

This sequence joins TRBV4-1 and TRBJ2-5; possibly TRBD1 for D (6 bases). V dropped 1 base and J dropped 5 bases, with 17 bases sitting between them. The CDR3 has 16 residues. Germline V lookup: CDR1 MGHRA, CDR2 YSYEKL. CDR3 loop: CASSQAVGGRGETQYF. CDR3 nucleotides: TGCGCCAGCAGCCAAGCCGTAGGGGGTCGAGGGGAGACCCAGTACTTC.

In this sample, this clone turned up once. This rearrangement joins TRBV30 to TRBJ1-5; TRBD1 is a possible D gene (6 bases). CDR1 is GTSNPN, CDR2 SVGIG, per germline (reference sequence). The CDR3 spans 16 residues. V was shortened by 1 base and J by 0 bases, with 13 bases between the two germline ends. The CDR3 DNA is TGTGCCTGGAGTGGCCCGGACAGTTATAGCAATCAGCCCCAGCATTTT. The encoded protein is CAWSGPDSYSNQPQHF.

V and J are TRBV25-1 and TRBJ2-2; D may be TRBD2 (5 bases). The V end lost 1 base, the J end lost 8 bases, and 8 bases lay between the germline ends. This CDR3 contains 13 residues. CDR1 MGHDK and CDR2 SYGVNS come from the germline V gene. CDR3 sequence: CASSESRRGELFF. Here the CDR3 DNA reads TGTGCCAGCAGTGAATCGAGGAGGGGGGAGCTGTTTTTT.

The chain links TRBV4-3 to TRBJ1-2; no reliable D call. The ends were cut back, 1 base at V and 8 bases at J, with 14 bases in the middle. CDR1 LGHNA and CDR2 YSLEER come from the germline V gene. The CDR3 is made up of 14 amino acids. CDR3 DNA: TGCGCCAGCAGCCAAGTCGAGGGCTATCAGGGCTACACCTTC. It translates to CASSQVEGYQGYTF.

This clone was observed a handful of times. The CDR3 loop is CASSLGTEENIQYF. The CDR3 DNA reads as TGTGCCAGCAGCTTAGGAACGGAGGAAAACATTCAGTACTTC. This chain uses TRBV7-8 with TRBJ2-4; possible D gene TRBD2, 5 bases. Trimming took off 1 base at V and 5 bases at J, with 9 bases between the two ends. The germline V gene encodes CDR1 SGHVS and CDR2 FQNEAQ. The CDR3 is made up of 14 amino acids.

V usage is TRBV10-3 and J usage is TRBJ2-1, with D perhaps matching TRBD1 or TRBD2 (6 bases each). Per the germline V gene, CDR1 is ENHRY and CDR2 is SYGVKD. Trimming took 3 bases from V and 0 from J, leaving 18 bases between them. CDR3 size: 18 residues. Written as DNA, the CDR3 is TGTGCCATCAGTGACCCGGGGGCAGGAAGGGACTCCTACAATGAGCAGTTCTTC. Translated, it gives CAISDPGAGRDSYNEQFF.

This clone showed up just a few times. The chain recombines TRBV2 with TRBJ2-5; either TRBD1 or TRBD2 may fit D (5 bases each). The V end lost 6 bases, the J end lost 5 bases, and 13 bases lay between the germline ends. The CDR3 sequence is 13 residues long. Germline values: CDR1 SNHLY, CDR2 FYNNEI. The CDR3 region is CASRGDHSETQYF. As DNA, the CDR3 is TGTGCCAGCAGGGGGGACCATTCGGAGACCCAGTACTTC.

The chain carries TRBV13 and TRBJ2-7; 8 bases line up with TRBD1. The V segment lost 5 bases and the J segment 5 bases; nucleotides outside the gene matches: 8. The germline CDR1 and CDR2 sequences are PRHDT and FYEKMQ (reference sequence). This CDR3 comprises 14 residues. In DNA form, the CDR3 reads TGTGCCAGCAGCCCGGACAGGGCCTTCGACGAGCAGTACTTC. Its protein is CASSPDRAFDEQYF.

This chain links TRBV6-1 with TRBJ1-1; D ambiguous. Trimming took off 1 base at V and 10 bases at J, with 13 bases between the two ends. In germline, CDR1 is MNHNS, CDR2 SASEGT. This CDR3 has 13 residues. CDR3 DNA sequence: TGTGCCAGCAGTGAAGGGAAGGGTTGGGGAGCTTTCTTT. Amino acid sequence: CASSEGKGWGAFF.

The chain carries TRBV10-3 and TRBJ2-5, with a weak D call TRBD1 (5 bases). Germline CDR1 is ENHRY and CDR2 is SYGVKD. Between the trimmed V and J ends, which lost 6 bases and 0 bases, there was a span of 8 bases. The CDR3 extends over 13 amino acids. In DNA form, the CDR3 reads TGTGCCATCAGGACAGACGACCAAGAGACCCAGTACTTC. Its translation is CAIRTDDQETQYF.

The V and J genes are TRBV6-4 and TRBJ2-3; TRBD1 aligns across 7 bases. The CDR3 sequence is 14 residues long. Germline V CDR1 and CDR2: MRHNA, SNTAGT. The trim removed 2 bases at V and 4 bases at J, leaving 3 bases unmatched. This CDR3 is CASSDGTASDTQYF. In nucleotides, the CDR3 is TGTGCCAGCAGTGACGGGACAGCGTCAGATACGCAGTATTTT.

J is TRBJ2-7 and V is TRBV7-9, with TRBD2 as a possible D gene (5 bases). Looked up from germline, CDR1 is SEHNR and CDR2 is FQNEAQ (reference sequence). V dropped 5 bases and J dropped 7 bases, with 9 bases sitting between them. The CDR3 has 11 amino acids. The CDR3 is CASSRWEEQYF. The CDR3 coding sequence is TGTGCCAGCAGCAGGTGGGAGGAGCAGTACTTC.

This clone was picked up a small number of times. V and J are TRBV5-6 and TRBJ1-6; D not certain. The ends were cut back, 0 bases at V and 9 bases at J, with 16 bases in the middle. The CDR3 length is 16 residues. Germline values: CDR1 SGHDT, CDR2 YYEEEE. The CDR3 here is CASSLADGAYGSPLHF. The DNA of the CDR3 is TGTGCCAGCAGCTTGGCGGACGGCGCTTACGGTTCACCCCTCCACTTT.